The 23 T cell receptor beta chains below were found in one sample sequenced in a study of blood T cell repertoires in COVID-19. TCRdb's copy holds only in-frame clones and misses some; the assay was immunoSEQ multiplex PCR. The top ten clones hold 7.8% of a sample with 500,000 to 600,000 clones, approximately 88% of them seen once. Sequencing was done on a sample of peripheral blood. These receptors were obtained from a woman aged 45-65 years with COVID-19, enrolled during active disease.

The J gene is TRBJ2-3, the V gene TRBV9; D is undetermined. Germline loops: CDR1 SGDLS, CDR2 YYNGEE. V lost 1 base, J lost 8 bases, and 11 bases lay in between. The CDR3 covers 13 residues. In DNA form, the CDR3 reads TGTGCCAGCAGCGTATCAGTACCTGGTACGCAGTATTTT. This translates into CASSVSVPGTQYF.

This clone showed up just once. The CDR3: CASSLGMGGVEETQYF. DNA for the CDR3: TGTGCCAGCAGCTTAGGAATGGGGGGGGTAGAAGAGACCCAGTACTTC. The chain links TRBV11-2 to TRBJ2-5; the match to TRBD2 covers 7 bases. Trimming took 1 base from V and 3 from J; bases not matched to a gene: 8. Germline V gene lookup returns CDR1 SGHAT and CDR2 FQNNGV. The CDR3 runs to 16 residues. The whole variable domain, remainder taken from reference TRBV11-2 and TRBJ2-5, is EAGVAQSPRYKIIEKRQSVAFWCNPISGHATLYWYQQILGQGPKLLIQFQNNGVVDDSQLPKDRFSAERLKGVDSTLKIQPAKLEDSAVYLCASSLGMGGVEETQYFGPGTRLLVL.

The V call is TRBV6-5, the J call TRBJ1-3; 7 positions agree with TRBD1. V was clipped by 8 bases and J by 7 bases; unmatched bases: 8. Germline V gene sequence: CDR1 MNHEY, CDR2 SVGAGI. The CDR3 has 13 residues. The CDR3 protein is CASSDREGNTIYF. The CDR3 DNA is TGTGCCAGCTCCGACAGGGAAGGGAACACCATATATTTT.

The chain joins TRBV27 to TRBJ2-7; TRBD1 is a possible D gene (7 bases). Germline values: CDR1 MNHEY, CDR2 SMNVEV (reference sequence). This CDR3 is built from 16 residues. The ends were cut back, 2 bases at V and 1 base at J, with 15 bases in the middle. The CDR3 coding sequence is TGTGCCAGCAGTTTAGGATTTGCAGGGGGGTCCTACGAGCAGTACTTC. This codes for CASSLGFAGGSYEQYF.

This chain uses TRBV24-1 with TRBJ1-6, with D possibly being TRBD1 (5 bases). In germline, CDR1 is KGHDR, CDR2 SFDVKD. Trimming pared 7 bases from V and 7 bases from J, leaving 13 bases between. The CDR3 extends over 14 amino acids. CDR3 in DNA: TGTGCCACCAGGGGCGGGGGAGAGAATTCACCCCTCCACTTT. Translating gives CATRGGGENSPLHF.

This sequence joins TRBV23-1 and TRBJ1-3; unclear D gene. TRBV23-1 is reported as an ORF; its role is uncertain. This CDR3 has 14 residues. Trimming left V 6 bases short and J 0 bases short, with 9 bases between. For the CDR3, the DNA is TGCGCCAGCAGGGCCATTCGCTCTGGAAACACCATATATTTT. Amino acids: CASRAIRSGNTIYF.

J is TRBJ1-2 and V is TRBV2; TRBD1 matches at 8 bases. Losses at the gene ends were 7 bases for V and 4 bases for J; bases not matched to a gene: 5. CDR1 is SNHLY and CDR2 is FYNNEI in the germline V gene. This CDR3 contains 13 residues. The CDR3: CASMGDRIYGYTF. CDR3 coding DNA: TGTGCCAGCATGGGGGACAGGATCTATGGCTACACCTTC.

The chain recombines TRBV19 with TRBJ1-1; 7 bases match TRBD1. V dropped 7 bases and J dropped 2; count of bases not matched to a gene: 7. Per the germline V gene, CDR1 is LNHDA and CDR2 is SQIVND (reference sequence). The CDR3 totals 14 residues. The CDR3 here is CASTPGQTNTEAFF. CDR3 nucleotide sequence: TGTGCCAGTACCCCGGGACAGACCAACACTGAAGCTTTCTTT.

The gene calls are TRBV3-1 (or the pseudogene TRBV3-2) and TRBJ1-1; D is unclear. The V end was cut by 3 bases, the J end by 4 bases, with 15 bases between. Germline V gives CDR1 LGHDT, CDR2 YNNKEL (reference sequence). CDR3 size: 15 residues. The CDR3 region is CASSQGGRGLTEAFF. The CDR3 region has the DNA TGTGCCAGCAGCCAGGGCGGGCGAGGGCTCACTGAAGCTTTCTTT.

This chain uses TRBV19 with TRBJ2-7, with 8 nucleotides matching TRBD2. Germline V lookup: CDR1 LNHDA, CDR2 SQIVND (reference sequence). Germline trimming cut 3 bases from V and 3 bases from J; bases unmatched to any gene: 4. The CDR3 totals 14 residues. CDR3 in DNA: TGTGCCAGTAGTATCGTGGCGGGGGGCTACGAGCAGTACTTC. This translates into CASSIVAGGYEQYF.

The gene calls are TRBV5-1 and TRBJ1-2; 7 bases are a match to TRBD1. Trimming took 0 bases from V and 7 from J; bases not matched to a gene: 0. The germline gives CDR1 SGHRS, CDR2 YFSETQ. The CDR3 sequence is 12 residues long. CDR3 DNA: TGCGCCAGCAGCTTGGGGGACAGTGGCTACACCTTC. This translates into CASSLGDSGYTF.

Only a few counts were recorded for this clone. This chain uses TRBV4-2 with TRBJ1-2; D gene uncertain. V lost 6 bases, J lost 8 bases, and 19 bases lay in between. Per germline, CDR1 LGHNA and CDR2 YNFKEQ. The CDR3 contains 14 residues. CDR3 sequence: CASRKPGEGGGYTF. Here the CDR3 DNA reads TGTGCCAGCAGGAAACCCGGGGAGGGCGGAGGCTACACCTTC.

The chain combines TRBV6-1 with TRBJ1-2; D remains ambiguous. Between the trimmed V and J ends, which lost 1 base and 4 bases, there was a span of 7 bases. Germline loops: CDR1 MNHNS, CDR2 SASEGT. CDR3 length: 13 amino acids. The CDR3 loop is CASSEVGAYGYTF. DNA of the CDR3: TGTGCCAGCAGTGAAGTCGGAGCCTATGGCTACACCTTC.

This clone appeared once. The chain uses TRBV11-2 and TRBJ2-4; TRBD1 matches 7 bases. With 4 bases clipped from V and 6 bases from J, the junction kept 6 bases outside the gene matches. This CDR3 contains 14 residues. CDR1 is SGHAT, CDR2 FQNNGV, per germline. The CDR3 coding sequence is TGTGCCAGCAGCTCCCGGGGACAGATAAACATTCAGTACTTC. Protein sequence: CASSSRGQINIQYF.

V is TRBV3-1 (or the pseudogene TRBV3-2) and J is TRBJ2-6; 7 nucleotides match TRBD1. CDR3 length: 18 amino acids. Germline values: CDR1 LGHDT, CDR2 YNNKEL (reference sequence). Trimming at V came to 4 bases and at J to 0 bases, leaving 9 bases not matched to a gene. The chain's CDR3 is CASSRPGQLLSGANVLTF. Here the CDR3 DNA reads TGTGCCAGCAGCCGTCCGGGACAGTTGCTCTCTGGGGCCAACGTCCTGACTTTC.

This chain links TRBV9 with TRBJ1-1; 7 bases are shared with TRBD1. V lost 4 bases, J lost 3 bases, and 3 bases stayed unmatched. Germline V CDR1 and CDR2: SGDLS, YYNGEE. This CDR3 comprises 13 residues. CDR3 DNA: TGTGCCAGCAGCCCCGACAGGGACACTGAAGCTTTCTTT. This codes for CASSPDRDTEAFF.

The chain carries TRBV19 and TRBJ1-5; TRBD1 might be the D (5 bases). CDR1 and CDR2 (germline): LNHDA, SQIVND (reference sequence). The V end lost 3 bases, the J end lost 5 bases, and 11 bases lay between the germline ends. The CDR3 loop spans 14 amino acids. CDR3: CASSIWGVDQPQHF. CDR3 DNA: TGTGCCAGTAGTATCTGGGGGGTGGATCAGCCCCAGCATTTT.

In the case of this clone: Germline is not matched at one junction end, which may reflect a read error. The chain is built from TRBV5-4 and TRBJ1-4; D may be TRBD1 (6 bases). This CDR3 spans 13 amino acids. Germline assignment: CDR1 SGHNT and CDR2 YYREEE (reference sequence). The CDR3 DNA sequence: TGTGCCAGCAGCTTGGAGGACAGTTTGGGTGCTGTTTTT. Translating gives CASSLEDSLGAVF.

The chain recombines TRBV30 with TRBJ1-5; D gene ambiguous. This CDR3 is 16 amino acids long. Between the trimmed V and J ends, which lost 4 bases and 0 bases, there was a span of 16 bases. The germline CDR1 and CDR2 sequences are GTSNPN and SVGIG (reference sequence). This CDR3 reads CAWTRNPQFSNQPQHF. The CDR3 DNA reads as TGTGCCTGGACCCGCAACCCACAGTTTAGCAATCAGCCCCAGCATTTT.

This chain uses TRBV18 with TRBJ1-6; the D gene is possibly TRBD1 (6 bases). The CDR3 length is 16 residues. Trimming left V 6 bases short and J 10 bases short, with 22 bases between. Germline-derived CDR1 and CDR2 are KGHSH and LQKENI. CDR3 DNA sequence: TGTGCCAGCTCCAACCAAGCCAGAGGGGGGGACTCACCCCTCCACTTT. It translates to CASSNQARGGDSPLHF.

This chain joins TRBV3-1 (or the pseudogene TRBV3-2) and TRBJ1-2; D is unresolved. This CDR3 is 12 amino acids long. The V gene's germline CDR1 is LGHDT and CDR2 YNNKEL (reference sequence). V was shortened by 1 base and J by 4 bases, with 4 bases between the two germline ends. CDR3 bases: TGTGCCAGCAGCCAAGTATCCTATGGCTACACCTTC. Protein product: CASSQVSYGYTF.

As regards this clone: At the DNA level, this CDR3 is encoded by other sequences in the same sample as well. The rearrangement uses TRBV5-1 and TRBJ2-3; TRBD1 matches 10 bases. The germline gives CDR1 SGHRS, CDR2 YFSETQ. J was trimmed by 5 bases and V by 4 bases; bases with no gene match: 7. CDR3 length: 15 amino acids. Here the CDR3 reads CASSLPGQGRDTQYF. In nucleotides, the CDR3 is TGCGCCAGCAGCCTTCCGGGACAGGGGAGAGATACGCAGTATTTT.

The chain couples TRBV5-1 to TRBJ2-2, with 8 positions matching TRBD2. Per germline, CDR1 SGHRS and CDR2 YFSETQ. The CDR3 is made up of 17 amino acids. The junction had 6 bases not matched to a gene; V was cut back by 1 base and J by 1 base. The CDR3: CASSLLIAGGNTGELFF. In nucleotides, the CDR3 is TGCGCCAGCAGCTTGCTTATCGCGGGGGGGAACACCGGGGAGCTGTTTTTT.